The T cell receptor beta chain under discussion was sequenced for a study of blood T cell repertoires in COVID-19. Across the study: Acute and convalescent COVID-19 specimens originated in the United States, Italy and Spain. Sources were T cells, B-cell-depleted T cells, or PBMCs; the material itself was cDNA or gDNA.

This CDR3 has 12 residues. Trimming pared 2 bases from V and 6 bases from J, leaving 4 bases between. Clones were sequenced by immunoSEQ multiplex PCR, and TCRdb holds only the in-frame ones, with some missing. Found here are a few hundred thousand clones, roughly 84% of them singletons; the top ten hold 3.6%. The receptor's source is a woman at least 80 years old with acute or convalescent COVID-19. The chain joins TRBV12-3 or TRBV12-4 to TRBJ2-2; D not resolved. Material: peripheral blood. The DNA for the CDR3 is TGTGCCAGCAGTTTACCTCCCGGGGAGCTGTTTTTT. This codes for CASSLPPGELFF.